The 32 T cell receptor beta chains given below trace back to one sample, sequenced in a study of Graves' ophthalmopathy and Graves' hyperthyroidism. Investigators amplified TCR beta CDR3 regions from RNA transcripts. The first-round RT-PCR employed HTBI primers together with the Qiagen OneStep RT-PCR kit. A multiplex PCR was then performed as the second round. One entry per CDR3 protein, called by TCRdb with MiXCR from the multiplex PCR reads. The table lists 660,000 or so distinct CDR3 sequences, roughly two fifths of them singletons, with roughly 3.5% in the top ten. Sequencing was performed on peripheral blood. The receptor source for this set is an adult man with Graves' ophthalmopathy.

The gene calls are TRBV20-1 and TRBJ1-5; 7 bases map to TRBD1. The CDR3 loop spans 15 amino acids. The V segment lost 0 bases and the J segment 4 bases; nucleotides outside the gene matches: 6. In germline, CDR1 is DFQATT, CDR2 SNEGSKA (reference sequence). CDR3 sequence reads: CSAREGRGLNQPQHF. CDR3 coding DNA: TGCAGTGCTAGAGAGGGCAGGGGGTTGAATCAGCCCCAGCATTTT.

CDR3 coding DNA: TGCGCCAGCAGCTTGTCCGTGGACAGGGGGTTTTACGAGCAGTACTTC. As protein: CASSLSVDRGFYEQYF. The chain employs TRBV5-1 and TRBJ2-7; 10 bases are shared with TRBD1. The length of the CDR3 is 16 residues. Germline V gives CDR1 SGHRS, CDR2 YFSETQ. Trimming took 1 base from V and 4 from J; bases not matched to a gene: 8.

The chain joins TRBV5-4 to TRBJ1-2; TRBD1 aligns across 7 bases. The CDR3 has 14 residues. J was trimmed by 2 bases and V by 4 bases; bases with no gene match: 5. Germline V gene data show CDR1 as SGHNT and CDR2 as YYREEE (reference sequence). This CDR3 reads CASSKDRQNYGYTF. The CDR3 bases are TGTGCCAGCAGCAAGGACAGGCAAAACTATGGCTACACCTTC.

J is TRBJ2-7 and V is TRBV3-1, with TRBD1 as a possible D gene (5 bases). Germline V gene lookup returns CDR1 LGHDT and CDR2 YNNKEL (reference sequence). Trimming took 11 bases from V and 6 from J, leaving 20 bases between them. The CDR3 loop spans 13 amino acids. The DNA of the CDR3 is TGTGCCTGGAAGGGGCTACAGCTGGTCGAGCAGTACTTC. This translates into CAWKGLQLVEQYF.

This clonotype was seen a handful of times. Germline is not matched at one junction end, which may reflect a read error. This chain joins TRBV10-3 and TRBJ2-7, with unresolved D. The V gene's germline CDR1 is ENHRY and CDR2 SYGVKD. This CDR3 contains 15 residues. CDR3 amino acids: CASSYSSPHSYEQYF. CDR3 nucleotides: TGTGCCAGCAGTTATTCGTCGCCGCACTCCTACGAGCAGTACTTC.

In its sample, this clonotype was seen many times. The chain couples TRBV6-5 to TRBJ1-2; the match to TRBD1 covers 10 bases. The CDR3 totals 14 residues. Germline loops: CDR1 MNHEY, CDR2 SVGAGI. J was trimmed by 5 bases and V by 7 bases; bases with no gene match: 7. CDR3 amino acids: CASIPRDRGYGYTF. CDR3 coding DNA: TGTGCCAGCATACCCCGGGACAGGGGATATGGCTACACCTTC.

This clonotype was counted at least ten times. The rearrangement links TRBV2 to TRBJ1-2, with D possibly being TRBD1 (5 bases). V lost 7 bases to trimming and J lost 4 bases, with 16 bases between them. The CDR3 extends over 14 amino acids. Germline V lookup: CDR1 SNHLY, CDR2 FYNNEI. The CDR3 nucleotides are TGTGCCAGCAACCCCCCGGGGACGGCCTATGGCTACACCTTC. Its protein is CASNPPGTAYGYTF.

The J gene is TRBJ2-7, the V gene TRBV20-1; TRBD1 is a possible D gene (6 bases). The germline V gene has CDR1 DFQATT and CDR2 SNEGSKA (reference sequence). Deletions cut 6 bases from V and 7 bases from J, with 25 bases between. CDR3 length equals 15 residues. The CDR3 region is CSAANPTGLGKEQYF. CDR3 DNA sequence: TGCAGTGCCGCCAACCCGACAGGCCTGGGGAAAGAGCAGTACTTC.

About this clonotype: Compared with germline, one end of the junction differs, possibly owing to a read error. The rearrangement uses TRBV7-9 and TRBJ1-2, with D perhaps TRBD1 (6 bases). The CDR3 runs 14 residues. CDR1 is SEHNR, CDR2 FQNEAQ, per germline (reference sequence). CDR3 protein: CASSQGQGTYGYTF. The DNA for the CDR3 is TGCGCCAGCAGCCAAGGGCAGGGGACCTATGGCTACACCTTC.

This rearrangement joins TRBV5-1 to TRBJ1-2; D not certain. The CDR3 contains 18 residues. In germline, CDR1 is SGHRS, CDR2 YFSETQ. The V gene lost 3 bases and the J gene lost 8 bases, with 29 bases spanning the gap. CDR3 nucleotides: TGCGCCAGCAGCTATTGGCGGTGGACGGCATTCCGGGAAGGAGGCTACACCTTC. Translating gives CASSYWRWTAFREGGYTF.

This clonotype was found many times. This rearrangement joins TRBV12-3 or TRBV12-4 to TRBJ1-2, with unresolved D. V gave up 2 bases and J gave up 0 bases, with 7 bases separating them. The CDR3 is made up of 14 amino acids. Written as DNA, the CDR3 is TGTGCCAGCAGTTTAAACGCAGCTAACTATGGCTACACCTTC. The encoded protein is CASSLNAANYGYTF.

There are many counts of this clonotype. The chain uses TRBV2 and TRBJ1-4; a possible D gene is TRBD1 (6 bases). V shed 7 bases and J shed 7 bases, with 16 bases lying between them. The germline CDR1 and CDR2 sequences are SNHLY and FYNNEI. This CDR3 contains 14 residues. This chain's CDR3 is CASNPSGASEKLFF. The CDR3 DNA follows: TGTGCCAGCAATCCCTCGGGGGCGAGTGAAAAACTGTTTTTT.

This clonotype occurred a few times. This chain uses TRBV6-6 with TRBJ2-2, with D possibly TRBD2 on 6 matching bases. Trimming removed 2 bases at V and 5 bases at J, with 15 bases between. The germline V gene has CDR1 MNHNY and CDR2 SVGAGI (reference sequence). The CDR3 is made up of 16 amino acids. The CDR3 sequence: CASSYTPPGGTGELFF. The DNA for the CDR3 is TGTGCCAGCAGTTACACCCCCCCCGGGGGAACCGGGGAGCTGTTTTTT.

The chain combines TRBV25-1 with TRBJ1-4; D gene unclear. The CDR3 loop spans 15 amino acids. Looked up from germline, CDR1 is MGHDK and CDR2 is SYGVNS. V was clipped by 8 bases and J by 3 bases, with 16 bases between them. CDR3 sequence reads: CASVDLGISNEKLFF. The CDR3 bases are TGTGCCAGCGTTGACCTCGGCATCTCTAATGAAAAACTGTTTTTT.

V gene TRBV2 combines with J gene TRBJ1-2; TRBD1 matches 7 bases. Germline values: CDR1 SNHLY, CDR2 FYNNEI. The CDR3 extends over 12 amino acids. J was trimmed by 13 bases and V by 1 base; bases with no gene match: 6. CDR3 residues: CASSEGQGEGTF. CDR3 in DNA: TGTGCCAGCAGTGAAGGACAGGGCGAGGGCACCTTC. Using reference TRBV2 and TRBJ1-2 for the parts outside the CDR3, the full variable domain is EPEVTQTPSHQVTQMGQEVILRCVPISNHLYFYWYRQILGQKVEFLVSFYNNEISEKSEIFDDQFSVERPDGSNFTLKIRSTKLEDSAMYFCASSEGQGEGTFGSGTRLTVV.

On this clonotype itself: A read error is likely, as this CDR3 ends without the conserved phenylalanine or tryptophan. The limits of the CDR3 on the DNA are not certain, so only TCRdb's listed CDR3 is given. This chain links TRBV2 with TRBJ1-4. The CDR3 is 11 amino acids in total, end residues counted. The germline V gene encodes CDR1 SNHLY and CDR2 FYNNEI. The CDR3 region is CASKEGVAANY.

This clonotype has a single count. The chain carries TRBV9 and TRBJ2-6; TRBD1 might be the D (6 bases). Deletions cut 0 bases from V and 4 bases from J, with 8 bases between. Germline values: CDR1 SGDLS, CDR2 YYNGEE. This CDR3 is built from 15 residues. The CDR3 spells CASSVAGQGANVLTF. The CDR3 nucleotides are TGTGCCAGCAGCGTAGCCGGACAGGGGGCCAACGTCCTGACTTTC.

As for this clonotype: A much larger clone lies one base from this, so it may be a read error. The rearrangement uses TRBV9 and TRBJ2-5, with 8 bases identical to TRBD1. Germline V lookup: CDR1 SGDLS, CDR2 YYNGEE. Germline trimming cut 4 bases from V and 2 bases from J; bases unmatched to any gene: 7. This CDR3 comprises 15 residues. CDR3 amino acids: CASSPGHRGQETQYF. The CDR3 coding sequence is TGTGCCAGCAGCCCAGGGCACAGGGGGCAAGAGACCCAGTACTTC.

Ten or more counts support this clonotype. V and J are TRBV6-6 and TRBJ1-5; D gene ambiguous. Germline assignment: CDR1 MNHNY and CDR2 SVGAGI (reference sequence). V gave up 7 bases and J gave up 1 base, with 8 bases separating them. The CDR3 is 13 residues long. CDR3 DNA sequence: TGTGCCAGCATCGGGCAGAGCAATCAGCCCCAGCATTTT. It encodes CASIGQSNQPQHF.

This clonotype appeared many times. Here the CDR3 DNA reads TGTGCCAGTAGTATTGGTAGCGGGAGTGGTGGCTACGAGCAGTACTTC. It specifies CASSIGSGSGGYEQYF. The chain employs TRBV19 and TRBJ2-7; 9 bases are shared with TRBD2. V lost 3 bases to trimming and J lost 3 bases; unmatched junction nucleotides: 9. The CDR3 consists of 16 residues. CDR1 and CDR2 from the germline V gene are LNHDA and SQIVND (reference sequence).

Only a few counts were recorded for this clonotype. This chain connects TRBV7-6 to TRBJ2-2; 9 nucleotides agree with TRBD2. Germline-derived CDR1 and CDR2 are SGHVS and FNYEAQ. This CDR3 contains 16 residues. V was pared by 1 base and J by 4 bases, with 4 bases of the junction left unmatched. CDR3 sequence reads: CASSLGRGGPTGELFF. The DNA of the CDR3 is TGTGCCAGCAGCTTAGGGCGGGGGGGCCCCACCGGGGAGCTGTTTTTT.

In the case of this clonotype: This may be a read error: a much more frequent sequence differs by one nucleotide. The J gene is TRBJ2-5, the V gene TRBV7-9; 8 nucleotides align to TRBD1. This CDR3 is 16 amino acids long. Germline CDR1 and CDR2: SEHNR and FQNEAQ (reference sequence). CDR3 coding DNA: TGTGCCAGCAGCTTAGAGGCAGGGGGCCTCCAAGAGACCCAGCACTTC. Amino acid sequence: CASSLEAGGLQETQHF.

On this clonotype itself: This could be a read error, since a much larger clone is one nucleotide away. The chain employs TRBV2 and TRBJ2-7; D may be TRBD1 or TRBD2 (5 bases each). The CDR3 is 14 residues long. Germline assignment: CDR1 SNHLY and CDR2 FYNNEI. V dropped 5 bases and J dropped 0 bases, with 11 bases sitting between them. The chain's CDR3 is CASSRDHTSYEQYF. As DNA, the CDR3 is TGTGCCAGCAGTCGGGACCACACCTCCTACGAGCAGTACTTC.

The chain couples TRBV2 to TRBJ2-3, with 10 bases matching TRBD2. Germline-derived CDR1 and CDR2 are SNHLY and FYNNEI. The CDR3 is 15 residues long. V was pared by 9 bases and J by 0 bases, with 6 bases of the junction left unmatched. CDR3 region: CARGLAEGSTDTQYF. Here the CDR3 DNA reads TGTGCCAGAGGACTAGCGGAGGGTAGCACAGATACGCAGTATTTT.

This clonotype was detected many times. This sequence joins TRBV9 and TRBJ2-5; 9 bases map to TRBD1. The CDR3 has 15 amino acids. V dropped 1 base and J dropped 5; count of bases not matched to a gene: 6. Germline V gives CDR1 SGDLS, CDR2 YYNGEE. The CDR3 loop reads CASSVLGGQGETQYF. Written as DNA, the CDR3 is TGTGCCAGCAGCGTACTGGGAGGACAGGGGGAGACCCAGTACTTC. The complete variable domain, with remaining parts taken from reference TRBV9 and TRBJ2-5, reads DSGVTQTPKHLITATGQRVTLRCSPRSGDLSVYWYQQSLDQGLQFLIQYYNGEERAKGNILERFSAQQFPDLHSELNLSSLELGDSALYFCASSVLGGQGETQYFGPGTRLLVL.

This clonotype came up a few times. J is TRBJ1-3 and V is TRBV12-3 or TRBV12-4; D is perhaps TRBD1 (6 bases). The ends were cut back, 6 bases at V and 2 bases at J, with 14 bases in the middle. CDR3 length: 15 amino acids. The CDR3 spells CASSLTGGPGNTIYF. In nucleotides, the CDR3 is TGTGCCAGCAGCTTGACAGGAGGACCTGGAAACACCATATATTTT.

The CDR3 sequence is CASSPSTGVGQPQHF. The CDR3, as DNA: TGTGCCAGCAGCCCCTCGACAGGGGTTGGTCAGCCCCAGCATTTT. This chain joins TRBV7-9 and TRBJ1-5, with TRBD1 identical over 8 bases. J gave up 6 bases and V 5 bases, and 9 bases lay outside the gene matches. The length of the CDR3 is 15 residues. Germline assignment: CDR1 SEHNR and CDR2 FQNEAQ (reference sequence).

This chain uses TRBV6-5 with TRBJ2-5; 7 bases line up with TRBD2. From germline, CDR1 is MNHEY and CDR2 SVGAGI. V lost 8 bases and J lost 4; bases outside the gene matches: 19. This CDR3 has 17 residues. CDR3 in amino acids: CASRYVSSGGMSETQYF. The CDR3 bases are TGTGCCAGCCGATACGTATCCTCGGGGGGAATGTCAGAGACCCAGTACTTC.

This clonotype was detected many times. The chain recombines TRBV24-1 with TRBJ1-4; D not certain. V was pared by 8 bases and J by 10 bases, with 13 bases between. The CDR3 covers 12 residues. Germline lookup yields CDR1 KGHDR and CDR2 SFDVKD. CDR3 in amino acids: CATNGQPGKLFF. CDR3 sequence (DNA): TGTGCCACCAATGGGCAACCGGGAAAACTGTTTTTT.

V gene TRBV7-9 combines with J gene TRBJ2-5; TRBD1 matches 9 bases. The CDR3 is made up of 16 amino acids. The junction had 5 bases not matched to a gene; V was cut back by 3 bases and J by 0 bases. Germline V gene lookup returns CDR1 SEHNR and CDR2 FQNEAQ (reference sequence). The CDR3 DNA reads TGTGCCAGCAGCTTCGGACAGGGGTACTACCAAGAGACCCAGTACTTC. It yields the protein CASSFGQGYYQETQYF.

The rearrangement joins TRBV5-5 to TRBJ2-5; TRBD2 matches at 7 bases. Germline V gene lookup returns CDR1 SGHKS and CDR2 YYEKEE (reference sequence). The CDR3 contains 13 residues. V lost 7 bases, J lost 2 bases, and 5 bases stayed unmatched. CDR3: CASGGVGQETQYF. CDR3 in DNA: TGTGCCAGCGGGGGGGTAGGTCAAGAGACCCAGTACTTC. The whole variable domain, remainder taken from reference TRBV5-5 and TRBJ2-5, is DAGVTQSPTHLIKTRGQQVTLRCSPISGHKSVSWYQQVLGQGPQFIFQYYEKEERGRGNFPDRFSARQFPNYSSELNVNALLLGDSALYLCASGGVGQETQYFGPGTRLLVL.

This clonotype was counted many times. This rearrangement joins TRBV7-8 to TRBJ1-5; no clear D gene. Trimming shortened V by 5 bases and J by 9 bases, and 14 bases separated the two germline ends. This CDR3 contains 13 residues. CDR1 SGHVS and CDR2 FQNEAQ come from the germline V gene. The CDR3 here is CASSPTGLGPQHF. As DNA, the CDR3 is TGTGCCAGCAGCCCTACGGGCCTAGGGCCCCAGCATTTT.